A selection of T cell receptor beta chains follows, all from one sample in a study of T-cell memory formation after mild COVID-19. In TCRdb, the 5' RACE reads were re-called with MiXCR into one record per CDR3 protein. The table records 400,000 to 500,000 distinct CDR3 sequences, 15% to 20% of them present only once. Sequenced sample: PBMCs or a T cell subset sorted from them (not recorded which). These TCRs come from a man younger than 30 who had mild COVID-19 (a few samples of this study predate the infection). Cell type and time point are not known. Each CDR3 is given with its conserved first and last residue.

v_call cdr3_aa
TRBV9 CASSVAGEETQYF
TRBV29-1 CSVEDDVSYNEQFF
TRBV4-3 CASSPSRSGNTEAFF
TRBV10-2 CASTGQSAYNEQFF
TRBV27 CASRQNRGHGYTF
TRBV11-3 CASSLEAGPRDEQFF
TRBV7-9 CASSFRTGPVQSPLHF
TRBV18 CASSPWATLTFTFTEAFF
TRBV27 CASSNRRDYGYTF
TRBV3-1 CASSPRRGSGTDTQYF
TRBV30 CASRVWGGYTF
TRBV12-3/TRBV12-4 CASSLSGTLGREYF
TRBV7-2 CASSWTVSSNQPQHF
TRBV6-5 CASSPDPLGANVLTF
TRBV14 CASSQDRGVNYGYTF
TRBV6-5 CASSYSQGARGYTF
TRBV6-2/TRBV6-3 CASSYPRPGDPLHF
TRBV4-1 CASSQDAVAGAYEQYF
TRBV7-3 CASSLSRSFGETQYF
TRBV9 CASSARPPDTQYF
TRBV6-2/TRBV6-3 CASSPGTLAETQYF
TRBV5-1 CASSLDGGGDEKLFF
TRBV5-1 CASSLGRGVEGYTF
TRBV20-1 CSALTGRVTGELFF
TRBV6-4 CASSEQGAQGEKLFF
TRBV5-1 CASSLTHYEQYF
TRBV15 CATSRGGGPRAGELFF
TRBV4-3 CASSHSLDYGTDTRNTEAFF
TRBV4-3 CASSQARSLSSYEQYF
TRBV7-9 CASSHLVGGGSSGYTF
TRBV7-9 CASSPRVGGTYEQYF
TRBV28 CAAVGGLAKNIQYF
TRBV6-5 CASSPTLPGTASRTQYF
TRBV6-4 CASSAIGGTDTQYF
TRBV7-8 CASSSGSFEQFF
TRBV11-2 CAGSRPGQSYNEQFF
TRBV2 CASSASSGGADTQYF
TRBV2 CASSRPGQVF
TRBV5-1 CASSFRSNTGELFF
TRBV29-1 CSVDDGAGELFF
TRBV7-3 CASSVGLAGNNEQFF
TRBV3-1 CASSQVTSETQYF
TRBV7-2 CASSPAGHEQFF
TRBV3-1 CASSQEGETQYF
TRBV5-1 CASSQDTADNEQFF
TRBV5-1 CASSPNPGVGTEAFF
TRBV2 CASSADRVLDSPLHF
TRBV4-2 CASSQPGLAGGGTGELFF
TRBV4-1 CASSQGFRESIDTQYF
TRBV6-5 CASHEFPYGYTF